Described below is a single T cell receptor (beta chain) sequence and its context. Profiling relied on immunoSEQ multiplex PCR, and the TCRdb table lists in-frame clones only, not all of them. The sample holds 200,000 to 250,000 clones; 70% to 90% are singletons and the top ten take 6% to 9%. Germline loops: CDR1 LGHNA, CDR2 YSLEER. The V end lost 0 bases, the J end lost 3 bases, and 16 bases lay between the germline ends. This CDR3 region has 17 residues. The data derive from a study of blood T cell repertoires in COVID-19. The TCR sequence derives from a woman aged 65 to 85 with active or convalescent COVID-19. The chain combines TRBV4-3 with TRBJ2-3; weak D call: TRBD2 (5 bases). Sequenced input: peripheral blood. The chain's CDR3 is CASSQDLSSSATDTQYF. CDR3 nucleotide sequence: TGCGCCAGCAGCCAAGACCTATCTAGCTCCGCTACAGATACGCAGTATTTT.